These 5 T cell receptor beta chains came from one sample sequenced in a study of CD8+CD57+ T cells in acquired aplastic anemia. Investigators profiled TCR beta VDJ and CDR3 from genomic DNA template. TCRdb redid the calling of the reads with MiXCR, one entry per CDR3 protein. The table has 150,000 or so distinct CDR3 sequences, less than 50% seen once. Patients selected for sequencing had displayed CD8+CD57+ cell expansion by flow cytometry. Sequenced sample: sorted CD4+, CD8+, or CD8+CD57+ T cells (not recorded which) from PBMCs. The receptors shown here come from a human donor with aplastic anemia.

The table lists this clonotype with many counts. This sequence joins TRBV9 and TRBJ1-3, with a weak D call TRBD1 (5 bases). Trimming stripped 3 bases from V and 2 bases from J, with 15 bases between. The CDR3 is 16 residues long. Germline V gives CDR1 SGDLS, CDR2 YYNGEE. In DNA form, the CDR3 reads TGTGCCAGCAGCGCAGACCCGCGGGGACCTGGAAACACCATATATTTT. Its protein product is CASSADPRGPGNTIYF.

V and J are TRBV2 and TRBJ1-6, with no clear D. CDR1 SNHLY and CDR2 FYNNEI come from the germline V gene. The CDR3 runs to 13 residues. Trimming took 8 bases from V and 9 from J, leaving 14 bases between them. The CDR3 nucleotides read TGTGCCAGCCAGTTCCAGGATCCTTCACCCCTCCACTTT. As protein: CASQFQDPSPLHF. Variable domain in full (rest from reference TRBV2 and TRBJ1-6): EPEVTQTPSHQVTQMGQEVILRCVPISNHLYFYWYRQILGQKVEFLVSFYNNEISEKSEIFDDQFSVERPDGSNFTLKIRSTKLEDSAMYFCASQFQDPSPLHFGNGTRLTVT.

Only one count was recorded for this clonotype. The chain joins TRBV24-1 to TRBJ1-1; 9 bases agree with TRBD1. CDR1 and CDR2 (germline): KGHDR, SFDVKD. The CDR3 totals 17 residues. The J segment lost 1 base and the V segment lost 3 bases, leaving 8 bases of the junction unmatched. The CDR3 is CATSDTKGTGSNTEAFF. CDR3 nucleotides: TGTGCCACCAGTGATACCAAGGGGACAGGGTCGAACACTGAAGCTTTCTTT.

This clonotype was recorded once. This chain connects TRBV7-2 to TRBJ2-5, with 10 bases matching TRBD2. CDR1 and CDR2 from the germline V gene are SGHTA and FQGNSA. Losses at the gene ends were 4 bases for V and 2 bases for J; bases not matched to a gene: 4. There are 15 residues in the CDR3. CDR3 region: CASSSRTSGQETQYF. The CDR3 DNA reads as TGTGCCAGCAGCTCGCGGACTAGCGGACAAGAGACCCAGTACTTC.

This clonotype was seen ten or more times. The V gene is TRBV7-9, the J gene TRBJ2-7; 7 bases fit TRBD1. J lost 3 bases, V lost 4 bases, and 12 bases had no gene match. The CDR3 extends over 16 amino acids. From germline, CDR1 is SEHNR and CDR2 FQNEAQ (reference sequence). CDR3 nucleotide sequence: TGTGCCAGCAGCTCTATGACAGGGAGTAGAAACTACGAGCAGTACTTC. Residues: CASSSMTGSRNYEQYF.